The 32 T cell receptor beta chains presented below share a single source sample, sequenced in a study of shared clonotypes between healthy human individuals. Here immunoSEQ multiplex PCR was the method, and the copy in TCRdb shows in-frame clones only, minus some. The table has a few million clones, approximately 93% seen once. The sample consisted of naive CD4+ T cells from PBMCs. As for subset: CD45RA+ positively selected. These receptors came from a man aged 18 to 30 in good health. Some clones in this sample may be carry-over from other donors' samples.

This clone was found once. This same CDR3 is encoded by further DNA sequences in the sample. This chain connects TRBV20-1 to TRBJ1-1, with D unclear. CDR3 length: 11 amino acids. The germline CDR1 and CDR2 sequences are DFQATT and SNEGSKA (reference sequence). Trimming removed 3 bases at V and 5 bases at J, with 7 bases between. The CDR3 DNA follows: TGCAGTGCTAGTTCTAGAACTGAAGCTTTCTTT. Translating gives CSASSRTEAFF.

This chain links TRBV7-6 with TRBJ2-3; D is possibly TRBD2 (6 bases). V shed 5 bases and J shed 4 bases, with 19 bases lying between them. This CDR3 region has 16 residues. Looked up from germline, CDR1 is SGHVS and CDR2 is FNYEAQ. CDR3 in DNA: TGTGCCAGCAGCCTTAACCGTATCGGGAGTTCAGATACGCAGTATTTT. Its protein is CASSLNRIGSSDTQYF.

In this sample, this clone turned up a few times. The chain links TRBV19 to TRBJ2-2; D not resolved. CDR1 and CDR2 (germline): LNHDA, SQIVND (reference sequence). CDR3 size: 14 residues. V lost 1 base, J lost 4 bases, and 7 bases lay in between. The CDR3 coding sequence is TGTGCCAGTAGTATAGGCAGGACCACCGGGGAGCTGTTTTTT. Translated: CASSIGRTTGELFF.

About this clone itself: This specimen includes other DNA sequences encoding the same CDR3. The chain carries TRBV4-1 and TRBJ2-5, with 13 bases matching TRBD2. This CDR3 has 16 amino acids. The junction had 5 bases not matched to a gene; V was cut back by 2 bases and J by 5 bases. Germline V CDR1 and CDR2: MGHRA, YSYEKL. The CDR3 spells CASSQLGLAGAETQYF. The DNA of the CDR3 is TGCGCCAGCAGCCAATTAGGACTAGCGGGAGCGGAGACCCAGTACTTC.

This chain uses TRBV29-1 with TRBJ2-7; D perhaps matches TRBD2 (6 bases). Germline lookup yields CDR1 SQVTM and CDR2 ANQGSEA. The CDR3 consists of 12 residues. V shed 4 bases and J shed 7 bases, with 14 bases lying between them. CDR3 residues: CSVGWGGEEQYF. DNA of the CDR3: TGCAGCGTTGGTTGGGGCGGGGAGGAGCAGTACTTC.

The chain couples TRBV14 to TRBJ1-1; D call uncertain. CDR3 length: 13 residues. Trimming pared 0 bases from V and 4 bases from J, leaving 6 bases between. Germline V CDR1 and CDR2: SGHDN, FVKESK. CDR3 bases: TGTGCCAGCAGCCAAGAACGGGGCACTGAAGCTTTCTTT. Protein product: CASSQERGTEAFF.

The count of this clone is one. The chain joins TRBV6-1 to TRBJ2-1; 7 bases agree with TRBD1. The CDR3 is 15 residues long. V gave up 6 bases and J gave up 2 bases; unmatched junction bases: 7. Per germline, CDR1 MNHNS and CDR2 SASEGT. The CDR3 bases are TGTGCCAGCAGAACGTCCGGGACAGCCTACAATGAGCAGTTCTTC. Residues: CASRTSGTAYNEQFF.

The CDR3 loop is CASRPSRGPNYGYTF. In DNA, the CDR3 is TGCGCCAGCAGGCCGTCACGGGGGCCTAACTATGGCTACACCTTC. This chain joins TRBV5-1 and TRBJ1-2, with D possibly being TRBD1 (6 bases). CDR1 is SGHRS and CDR2 is YFSETQ in the germline V gene. The V end was cut by 5 bases, the J end by 0 bases, with 14 bases between. This CDR3 is 15 amino acids long. Together with reference TRBV5-1 and TRBJ1-2, the CDR3 gives the full variable domain: KAGVTQTPRYLIKTRGQQVTLSCSPISGHRSVSWYQQTPGQGLQFLFEYFSETQRNKGNFPGRFSGRQFSNSRSEMNVSTLELGDSALYLCASRPSRGPNYGYTFGSGTRLTVV.

The V and J genes are TRBV27 and TRBJ2-7; D unresolved. The CDR3 spans 15 residues. Germline V CDR1 and CDR2: MNHEY, SMNVEV (reference sequence). The V and J ends lost 2 bases and 2 bases respectively, with 13 bases between them. DNA of the CDR3: TGTGCCAGCAGTTTAAGGCAAGGAAGTACCTACGAGCAGTACTTC. It yields the protein CASSLRQGSTYEQYF.

The chain joins TRBV6-5 to TRBJ1-5; 9 bases align to TRBD1. The germline V gene encodes CDR1 MNHEY and CDR2 SVGAGI. This CDR3 has 15 amino acids. J lost 4 bases, V lost 5 bases, and 6 bases had no gene match. The CDR3 nucleotides are TGTGCCAGCAGTCAATACGGGACAGGGAATCAGCCCCAGCATTTT. It specifies CASSQYGTGNQPQHF.

With respect to this clone: The junction does not match germline at one end; this may be a read error. V is TRBV5-4 and J is TRBJ2-5, with D perhaps being TRBD1 or TRBD2 (6 bases each). The germline gives CDR1 SGHNT, CDR2 YYREEE (reference sequence). This CDR3 contains 18 residues. The CDR3 reads CASSRQKGGEGSRETQYF. The CDR3 DNA sequence: TGCGCCAGCAGCCGACAAAAGGGGGGAGAGGGATCGCGAGAGACCCAGTACTTC.

The chain couples TRBV6-4 to TRBJ2-3; 8 bases map to TRBD2. J gave up 3 bases and V 6 bases, and 5 bases lay outside the gene matches. This CDR3 contains 14 residues. The germline V gene has CDR1 MRHNA and CDR2 SNTAGT. The CDR3 sequence: CASSGRAGTDTQYF. In DNA, the CDR3 is TGTGCCAGCAGCGGGAGGGCCGGGACAGATACGCAGTATTTT.

The DNA of the CDR3 is TGTGCCAGCAGCTTGTTAGGGGCCAGGGTTGAGGCAGATACGCAGTATTTT. Its protein is CASSLLGARVEADTQYF. The V gene is TRBV5-5, the J gene TRBJ2-3; possible D gene TRBD1, 5 bases. Trimming left V 1 base short and J 4 bases short, with 19 bases between. The germline V gene has CDR1 SGHKS and CDR2 YYEKEE (reference sequence). The CDR3 is 17 amino acids.

The CDR3 is CASRTGTHQPQHF. The CDR3 DNA is TGTGCCAGCAGGACCGGGACCCATCAGCCCCAGCATTTT. The chain employs TRBV6-5 and TRBJ1-5; D perhaps matches TRBD1 (5 bases). CDR1 is MNHEY, CDR2 SVGAGI, per germline. V was clipped by 6 bases and J by 5 bases, with 11 bases between them. The CDR3 length is 13 residues.

This clone was seen just once. This chain links TRBV4-2 with TRBJ2-5, with 9 positions matching TRBD2. The CDR3 sequence is 17 residues long. CDR1 LGHNA and CDR2 YNFKEQ come from the germline V gene. Trimming at V came to 4 bases and at J to 1 base, leaving 10 bases not matched to a gene. The CDR3 nucleotides read TGTGCCAGCAGCCGAGCCGCCGCGGGAGGGGGCCAAGAGACCCAGTACTTC. Translation: CASSRAAAGGGQETQYF.

The gene calls are TRBV19 and TRBJ2-6; D uncertain. Trimming left V 8 bases short and J 0 bases short, with 17 bases between. This CDR3 is 17 amino acids long. Germline V CDR1 and CDR2: LNHDA, SQIVND (reference sequence). CDR3 region: CASYGVSDLSGANVLTF. The DNA of the CDR3 is TGTGCCAGTTATGGGGTTTCGGATCTCTCTGGGGCCAACGTCCTGACTTTC.

This sequence joins TRBV9 and TRBJ2-2, with D hard to call. The CDR3 extends over 17 amino acids. The germline V gene encodes CDR1 SGDLS and CDR2 YYNGEE. With 4 bases removed from V and 0 bases from J, the gap between germline ends came to 16 bases. The CDR3 nucleotides are TGTGCCAGCAGCCGATTTTCCCGTGGGGCGAACACCGGGGAGCTGTTTTTT. Protein: CASSRFSRGANTGELFF.

This sequence joins TRBV7-3 and TRBJ2-7, with TRBD2 matching over 13 bases. V trimming: 5 bases; J trimming: 5 bases; junction bases outside the gene matches: 6. The CDR3 runs to 15 residues. The germline V gene encodes CDR1 SGHTA and CDR2 FQGTGA. The CDR3 region is CASSGGLAGFHEQYF. The CDR3, as DNA: TGTGCCAGCAGCGGGGGACTAGCGGGATTCCACGAGCAGTACTTC.

Notes on this clone: The sample holds other DNA sequences that translate to the same CDR3. CDR3 amino acids: CASSLAGTYEQYF. In nucleotides, the CDR3 is TGTGCCAGCAGCTTAGCAGGGACCTACGAGCAGTACTTC. V is TRBV7-3 and J is TRBJ2-7, with D tentatively TRBD1 (5 bases). Deletions cut 2 bases from V and 2 bases from J, with 7 bases between. The CDR3 is made up of 13 amino acids. Germline-derived CDR1 and CDR2 are SGHTA and FQGTGA. Based on the CDR3 plus reference TRBV7-3 and TRBJ2-7, the full variable domain is GAGVSQTPSNKVTEKGKYVELRCDPISGHTALYWYRQSLGQGPEFLIYFQGTGAADDSGLPNDRFFAVRPEGSVSTLKIQRTERGDSAVYLCASSLAGTYEQYFGPGTRLTVT.

The chain combines TRBV6-5 with TRBJ2-5; possibly TRBD2 for D (6 bases). CDR1 and CDR2 (germline): MNHEY, SVGAGI. V lost 5 bases to trimming and J lost 4 bases, with 14 bases between them. CDR3 size: 14 residues. The DNA of the CDR3 is TGTGCCAGCAGTCGTGGAGGGCCCGGAGAGACCCAGTACTTC. Its protein is CASSRGGPGETQYF.

This clone was found once. The V and J genes are TRBV30 and TRBJ2-1; no clear D. The length of the CDR3 is 13 residues. V lost 0 bases and J lost 3, with 6 bases in between. Germline V lookup: CDR1 GTSNPN, CDR2 SVGIG (reference sequence). Written as DNA, the CDR3 is TGTGCCTGGAGTGTAACCCTCTACAATGAGCAGTTCTTC. This translates into CAWSVTLYNEQFF.

The J gene is TRBJ1-4, the V gene TRBV28, with D possibly matching TRBD1 (6 bases). CDR1 is MDHEN and CDR2 is SYDVKM in the germline V gene. The length of the CDR3 is 16 residues. With 2 bases removed from V and 5 bases from J, the gap between germline ends came to 15 bases. Here the CDR3 DNA reads TGTGCCAGCAGTTTAGGGGGTACAGGGCGAAATGAAAAACTGTTTTTT. Protein sequence: CASSLGGTGRNEKLFF.

V usage is TRBV2 and J usage is TRBJ1-3, with D perhaps matching TRBD1 (6 bases). Trimming left V 6 bases short and J 4 bases short, with 13 bases between. Germline lookup yields CDR1 SNHLY and CDR2 FYNNEI. The CDR3 is 14 amino acids. CDR3 in DNA: TGTGCCAGCAGAGCCAGGGGATCCGGAAACACCATATATTTT. Translating it yields CASRARGSGNTIYF.

The chain links TRBV9 to TRBJ2-1; 16 nucleotides agree with TRBD2. V trimming: 3 bases; J trimming: 10 bases; junction bases outside the gene matches: 7. This CDR3 is 16 amino acids long. CDR1 and CDR2 from the germline V gene are SGDLS and YYNGEE. CDR3 sequence: CASSAGLAGGPREQFF. In DNA form, the CDR3 reads TGTGCCAGCAGCGCGGGACTAGCGGGAGGGCCGCGGGAGCAGTTCTTC.

The gene calls are TRBV9 and TRBJ2-1; TRBD1 might be the D (6 bases). CDR1 is SGDLS, CDR2 YYNGEE, per germline. Trimming removed 1 base at V and 7 bases at J, with 15 bases between. This CDR3 comprises 15 residues. The CDR3 DNA sequence: TGTGCCAGCAGCGTAAATGGGGGCCGGGCGAATGAGCAGTTCTTC. It codes for CASSVNGGRANEQFF.

This chain joins TRBV5-1 and TRBJ2-7, with D unresolved. CDR1 and CDR2 (germline): SGHRS, YFSETQ. V was clipped by 2 bases and J by 5 bases, with 14 bases between them. CDR3 size: 14 residues. CDR3 in amino acids: CASSFGAIGDEQYF. In DNA form, the CDR3 reads TGCGCCAGCAGCTTTGGAGCCATAGGAGACGAGCAGTACTTC.

This chain connects TRBV4-3 to TRBJ2-7; 10 nucleotides align to TRBD2. Unmatched junction bases numbered 3, after V lost 4 bases and J lost 0 bases. The germline V gene encodes CDR1 LGHNA and CDR2 YSLEER. The CDR3 has 15 residues. The CDR3 loop reads CASSRTSGNSYEQYF. DNA of the CDR3: TGCGCCAGCAGCCGGACTAGCGGAAACTCCTACGAGCAGTACTTC.

The CDR3 DNA follows: TGTGCCACCTCGCCGGGGGGCGACACTGAAGCTTTCTTT. This gives the protein CATSPGGDTEAFF. This chain links TRBV6-5 with TRBJ1-1; possible D gene TRBD1, 6 bases. In germline, CDR1 is MNHEY, CDR2 SVGAGI. This CDR3 region has 13 residues. The V and J ends lost 10 bases and 3 bases respectively, with 15 bases between them.

The V gene is TRBV27, the J gene TRBJ2-1; 7 nucleotides line up with TRBD2. This CDR3 spans 15 amino acids. Trimming removed 3 bases from V and 3 bases from J; junction bases left unmatched: 5. Germline lookup yields CDR1 MNHEY and CDR2 SMNVEV (reference sequence). Here the CDR3 DNA reads TGTGCCAGCAGTTTGAAGGGCGGGAGCTACAATGAGCAGTTCTTC. This gives the protein CASSLKGGSYNEQFF.

The J gene is TRBJ2-7, the V gene TRBV5-4; 7 bases agree with TRBD1. Germline CDR1 and CDR2: SGHNT and YYREEE (reference sequence). This CDR3 is built from 15 residues. The ends lost 0 bases at V and 2 bases at J; junction bases unmatched: 5. The CDR3 DNA follows: TGTGCCAGCAGCTTGGATGGGACAGCGACCTACGAGCAGTACTTC. It yields the protein CASSLDGTATYEQYF. The whole variable domain, filled in from reference TRBV5-4 and TRBJ2-7, reads ETGVTQSPTHLIKTRGQQVTLRCSSQSGHNTVSWYQQALGQGPQFIFQYYREEENGRGNFPPRFSGLQFPNYSSELNVNALELDDSALYLCASSLDGTATYEQYFGPGTRLTVT.

The chain couples TRBV6-5 to TRBJ2-5, with 7 bases aligning to TRBD2. The CDR3 spans 15 residues. Unmatched junction bases numbered 5, after V lost 2 bases and J lost 2 bases. Germline assignment: CDR1 MNHEY and CDR2 SVGAGI. DNA for the CDR3: TGTGCCAGCAGTTACGACGGGAGGTTTCAAGAGACCCAGTACTTC. It translates to CASSYDGRFQETQYF.

Turning to this clone: The junction shows a germline mismatch at one end, possibly a read error. The J gene is TRBJ2-7, the V gene TRBV18; the D call may be TRBD1 or TRBD2 (5 bases each). CDR3 length: 15 residues. CDR1 and CDR2 (germline): KGHSH, LQKENI. The CDR3 DNA reads TGTGCCAGCTCACCACCGGGACCTCTTCCTTACGGGCAGTACTTC. Encoded protein: CASSPPGPLPYGQYF.